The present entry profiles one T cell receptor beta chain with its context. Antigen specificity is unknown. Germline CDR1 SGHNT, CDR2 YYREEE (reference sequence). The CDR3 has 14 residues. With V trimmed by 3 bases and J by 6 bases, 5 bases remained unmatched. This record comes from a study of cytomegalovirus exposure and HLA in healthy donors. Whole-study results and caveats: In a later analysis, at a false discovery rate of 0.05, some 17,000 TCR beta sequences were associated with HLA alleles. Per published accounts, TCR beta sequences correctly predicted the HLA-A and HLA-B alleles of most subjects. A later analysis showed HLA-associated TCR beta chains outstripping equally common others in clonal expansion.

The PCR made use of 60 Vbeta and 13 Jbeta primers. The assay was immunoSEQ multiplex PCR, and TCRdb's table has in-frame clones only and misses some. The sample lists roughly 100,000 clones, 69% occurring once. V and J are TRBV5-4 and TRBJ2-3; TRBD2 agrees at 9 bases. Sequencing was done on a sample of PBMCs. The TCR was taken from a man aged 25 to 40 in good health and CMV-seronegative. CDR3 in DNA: TGTGCCAGCAGCTGGCGGGGGGGTGATGATACGCAGTATTTT. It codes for CASSWRGGDDTQYF. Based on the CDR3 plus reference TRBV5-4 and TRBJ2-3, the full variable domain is ETGVTQSPTHLIKTRGQQVTLRCSSQSGHNTVSWYQQALGQGPQFIFQYYREEENGRGNFPPRFSGLQFPNYSSELNVNALELDDSALYLCASSWRGGDDTQYFGPGTRLTVL.